Sequencing of this TCR beta chain was carried out in a study of T cells in Graves' hyperthyroidism and ophthalmopathy. This CDR3 region has 14 residues. The J segment lost 5 bases and the V segment lost 5 bases, leaving 8 bases of the junction unmatched. Germline CDR1 is SEHNR and CDR2 is FQNEAQ (reference sequence). Amplification yielded TCR beta CDR3 regions, with RNA transcripts as the source. The HTBI primer set drove a first-round RT-PCR of the TCR CDR3. From the multiplex PCR reads, TCRdb called clonotypes with MiXCR, one entry per CDR3 protein. The table includes roughly 600,000 distinct CDR3 sequences, about 14% detected once. This clonotype has ten or more counts.

Sequencing used blood. This TCR came from a woman aged 50 to 65 with Graves' ophthalmopathy. The chain is built from TRBV7-9 and TRBJ2-7; TRBD2 aligns across 8 bases. The CDR3 nucleotides read TGTGCCAGCAGCCTGTTAGCGGGACTCGACGAGCAGTACTTC. It specifies CASSLLAGLDEQYF.